This T cell receptor (beta chain) was sequenced for a study of cytomegalovirus exposure and HLA in healthy donors. Study-wide results and caveats: Later work found that TCR association rates differed between HLA loci; DRB1 had the most and HLA-C the fewest.

PCR involved 60 Vbeta and 13 Jbeta primers. This table comes from immunoSEQ multiplex PCR, and its TCRdb copy is limited to in-frame clones, with some not included. The table has 180,000 or so clones, around 80% seen once. To note about this clone: Its antigen is not identified.

Per the germline V gene, CDR1 is LNHNV and CDR2 is YYDKDF (reference sequence). There are 14 residues in the CDR3. Trimming took off 5 bases at V and 3 bases at J, with 11 bases between the two ends. J is TRBJ1-5 and V is TRBV15, with TRBD1 as a possible D gene (5 bases). Material: PBMCs. The receptor's source is a woman aged 45-60 years in good health and CMV-seropositive. The CDR3 is CATSGRQHNQPQHF. The DNA of the CDR3 is TGTGCCACCAGCGGCAGACAGCACAATCAGCCCCAGCATTTT.